Given below is one T cell receptor beta chain in context. Its antigen is still unknown. The data belong to a study of cytomegalovirus exposure and HLA in healthy donors. Study-level information: The same platform was used for the roughly 130 validation repertoires and the roughly 730 first-cohort repertoires, a later analysis reported.

Points from the study as a whole: The finding came from a later analysis; first-cohort TCR clusters tended to co-occur in the 120 or so validation repertoires. Accounts indicate the classifier identified cytomegalovirus status with strong specificity and sensitivity.

Clones were read by immunoSEQ multiplex PCR, and TCRdb kept only the in-frame ones, dropping some. The profile covers about 130,000 clones, with about 90% appearing a single time and about 6.4% taken by the ten largest. The receptor's source is a woman aged 30 to 39 in good health and CMV-seropositive. Sequenced sample: PBMCs.

The CDR3 spells CASSLSGEASEQYF. CDR3 nucleotides: TGTGCCAGCAGTCTGTCCGGGGAGGCTAGCGAGCAGTACTTC. This rearrangement joins TRBV6-6 to TRBJ2-7, with a weak D call TRBD2 (6 bases). Trimming left V 5 bases short and J 6 bases short, with 17 bases between. CDR1 is MNHNY, CDR2 SVGAGI, per germline (reference sequence). There are 14 residues in the CDR3.